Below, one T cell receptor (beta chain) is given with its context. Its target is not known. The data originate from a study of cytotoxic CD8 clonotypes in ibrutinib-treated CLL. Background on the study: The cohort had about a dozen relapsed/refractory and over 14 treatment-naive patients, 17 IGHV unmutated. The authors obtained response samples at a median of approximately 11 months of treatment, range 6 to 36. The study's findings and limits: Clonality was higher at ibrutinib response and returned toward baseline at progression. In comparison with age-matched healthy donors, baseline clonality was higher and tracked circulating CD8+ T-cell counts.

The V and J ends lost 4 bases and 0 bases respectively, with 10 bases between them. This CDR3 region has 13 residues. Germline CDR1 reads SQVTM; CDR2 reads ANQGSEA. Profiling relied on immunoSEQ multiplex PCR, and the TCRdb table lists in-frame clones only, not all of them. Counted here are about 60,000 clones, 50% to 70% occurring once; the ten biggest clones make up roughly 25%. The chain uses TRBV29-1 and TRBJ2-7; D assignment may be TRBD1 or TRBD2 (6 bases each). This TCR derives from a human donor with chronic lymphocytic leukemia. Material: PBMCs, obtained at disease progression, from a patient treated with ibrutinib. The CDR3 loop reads CSVARGGSYEQYF. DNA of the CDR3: TGCAGCGTTGCCAGGGGAGGCTCCTACGAGCAGTACTTC.